The 24 T cell receptor beta chains presented below share a single source sample, sequenced in a study of T cell repertoires in cytomegalovirus infection. TCRdb analysed the reads with MiXCR anew, one entry per CDR3 protein. The sample carries about 570,000 distinct CDR3 sequences, approximately 40% recorded once. Their antigens are not known. The specimen was cultured PBMCs, collected from culture after CMV antigen stimulation. These receptors were taken from a human donor in good health (CMV status not recorded). Some clones in this sample may be carry-over from other donors' samples.

A few counts support this clonotype. This chain connects TRBV29-1 to TRBJ2-7; possibly TRBD1 for D (6 bases). Germline V gene data show CDR1 as SQVTM and CDR2 as ANQGSEA. V lost 1 base, J lost 3 bases, and 10 bases lay in between. There are 13 residues in the CDR3. CDR3 region: CSVEVGGIYEQYF. CDR3 nucleotide sequence: TGCAGCGTTGAAGTAGGGGGAATCTACGAGCAGTACTTC.

V is TRBV12-3 or TRBV12-4 and J is TRBJ1-1, with D possibly matching TRBD1 (6 bases). The CDR3 is 13 amino acids. V lost 2 bases and J lost 11, with 15 bases in between. This chain's CDR3 is CASSLLDSPRAFF. Written as DNA, the CDR3 is TGTGCCAGCAGTTTATTGGACAGCCCAAGGGCTTTCTTT.

The chain links TRBV18 to TRBJ2-1; D is ambiguous. The germline gives CDR1 KGHSH, CDR2 LQKENI. The CDR3 consists of 13 residues. V shed 8 bases and J shed 5 bases, with 13 bases lying between them. DNA of the CDR3: TGTGCCAGCGCCCAGATCATTGACAATGAGCAGTTCTTC. As protein: CASAQIIDNEQFF.

The count of this clonotype is one. The junction differs from germline at one of its ends, possibly a read error. The chain employs TRBV12-3 or TRBV12-4 and TRBJ2-3; TRBD1 or TRBD2 may be the D gene (7 bases each). The CDR3 is 15 amino acids. The CDR3 region is CASSFSRGGTDTEYF. The CDR3 DNA is TGTGCCAGCAGTTTCTCCAGGGGAGGGACAGATACGGAGTATTTT.

This clonotype was observed a few times. This sequence joins TRBV12-5 and TRBJ2-2; 8 nucleotides align to TRBD1. This CDR3 is 14 amino acids long. CDR1 LGHNT and CDR2 FRNRAP come from the germline V gene. V dropped 6 bases and J dropped 6; count of bases not matched to a gene: 6. The DNA of the CDR3 is TGTGCTAGTGGGCAGGGGGCGAAGGCCGGGGAGCTGTTTTTT. It codes for CASGQGAKAGELFF.

This clonotype was observed at least ten times. The gene calls are TRBV7-2 and TRBJ2-7, with a tentative D call TRBD2 (7 bases). Trimming took 1 base from V and 6 from J, leaving 19 bases between them. There are 16 residues in the CDR3. Germline V gene data show CDR1 as SGHTA and CDR2 as FQGNSA. The CDR3 loop is CASSLVQGRGAIEQYF. CDR3 DNA sequence: TGTGCCAGCAGCTTAGTTCAGGGACGGGGGGCTATCGAGCAGTACTTC.

This clonotype was seen at least ten times. The chain carries TRBV7-2 and TRBJ1-2, with D unclear. CDR1 is SGHTA and CDR2 is FQGNSA in the germline V gene. V was cut by 2 bases and J by 8 bases, with 12 bases left in between. The CDR3 runs 13 residues. DNA of the CDR3: TGTGCCAGCAGCTTACTAAGGGAAGGAGGCTACACCTTC. Protein product: CASSLLREGGYTF.

Only a few counts were recorded for this clonotype. The chain carries TRBV18 and TRBJ1-5; 10 nucleotides line up with TRBD1. The CDR3 is made up of 16 amino acids. The trim removed 2 bases at V and 4 bases at J, leaving 5 bases unmatched. CDR1 is KGHSH, CDR2 LQKENI, per germline. DNA for the CDR3: TGTGCCAGCTCACCAAGGGGGACAGGGGATAATCAGCCCCAGCATTTT. It translates to CASSPRGTGDNQPQHF.

The chain employs TRBV20-1 and TRBJ2-3; 7 bases match TRBD1. The germline V gene encodes CDR1 DFQATT and CDR2 SNEGSKA (reference sequence). The trim removed 1 base at V and 5 bases at J, leaving 9 bases unmatched. The CDR3 is 15 residues long. The chain's CDR3 is CSARVVVQGLDTQYF. The CDR3 DNA sequence: TGCAGTGCTAGAGTGGTAGTACAGGGGCTAGATACGCAGTATTTT.

This clonotype was detected only a few times. The V call is TRBV7-8, the J call TRBJ2-1; weak D call: TRBD2 (5 bases). The germline gives CDR1 SGHVS, CDR2 FQNEAQ. CDR3 size: 14 residues. Trimming left V 4 bases short and J 5 bases short, with 12 bases between. The CDR3 nucleotides are TGTGCCAGCAGCTCCCCAGCGGCCCACAATGAGCAGTTCTTC. Residues: CASSSPAAHNEQFF.

The rearrangement links TRBV11-2 to TRBJ2-3, with TRBD2 as a possible D gene (5 bases). V lost 3 bases and J 2 bases, leaving 12 bases between the germline ends. The CDR3 length is 15 residues. Germline values: CDR1 SGHAT, CDR2 FQNNGV. The CDR3 sequence is CASSLDGLITDTQYF. As DNA, the CDR3 is TGTGCCAGCAGCTTGGACGGACTTATCACAGATACGCAGTATTTT.

This clonotype turned up a few times. The V gene is TRBV7-2, the J gene TRBJ1-5, with 8 bases fitting TRBD1. Germline assignment: CDR1 SGHTA and CDR2 FQGNSA. The ends lost 4 bases at V and 9 bases at J; junction bases unmatched: 2. The CDR3 contains 12 residues. CDR3: CASSYDRGPQHF. The CDR3 nucleotides are TGTGCCAGCAGCTACGACAGGGGGCCCCAGCATTTT.

This clonotype has a handful of counts. V and J are TRBV15 and TRBJ1-6, with 8 bases aligning to TRBD1. Germline trimming cut 1 base from V and 7 bases from J; bases unmatched to any gene: 3. The length of the CDR3 is 15 residues. Germline assignment: CDR1 LNHNV and CDR2 YYDKDF (reference sequence). CDR3 nucleotides: TGTGCCACCAGCAGAGTCAGGGGGCTAAATTCACCCCTCCACTTT. It codes for CATSRVRGLNSPLHF.

The chain employs TRBV6-1 and TRBJ1-5; D unclear. The germline V gene encodes CDR1 MNHNS and CDR2 SASEGT. V was pared by 8 bases and J by 5 bases, with 19 bases between. The CDR3 spans 15 residues. The CDR3 loop reads CASGWGRTIDQPQHF. In nucleotides, the CDR3 is TGTGCCAGCGGCTGGGGTAGGACTATTGATCAGCCCCAGCATTTT.

The chain joins TRBV24-1 to TRBJ2-3; D is perhaps TRBD2 (5 bases). V dropped 4 bases and J dropped 1 base, with 17 bases sitting between them. Germline loops: CDR1 KGHDR, CDR2 SFDVKD. This CDR3 is 17 amino acids long. In nucleotides, the CDR3 is TGTGCCACCAGTGACCTGGGGTCCAAAGCGGGCACAGATACGCAGTATTTT. This translates into CATSDLGSKAGTDTQYF.

This clonotype was seen a single time. The chain has TRBV5-5 and TRBJ2-1; 9 nucleotides line up with TRBD2. The V segment lost 1 base and the J segment 8 bases; nucleotides outside the gene matches: 13. This CDR3 comprises 17 residues. Germline V gene lookup returns CDR1 SGHKS and CDR2 YYEKEE (reference sequence). In DNA, the CDR3 is TGTGCCAGCAGCTTGCCGGAGTCCGGGACTAGCATCTATGAGCAGTTCTTC. Amino acids: CASSLPESGTSIYEQFF.

The V gene is TRBV6-6, the J gene TRBJ1-2; the D gene is possibly TRBD1 (5 bases). The CDR3 is 16 amino acids. Germline V lookup: CDR1 MNHNY, CDR2 SVGAGI (reference sequence). Between the trimmed V and J ends, which lost 2 bases and 4 bases, there was a span of 17 bases. The CDR3 loop is CASSYPYSDRSYGYTF. CDR3 DNA: TGTGCCAGCAGTTACCCCTATTCTGACAGATCCTATGGCTACACCTTC.

J is TRBJ1-3 and V is TRBV6-6, with D uncertain. The CDR3 is 15 amino acids. V gave up 3 bases and J gave up 4 bases, with 13 bases separating them. Germline CDR1 is MNHNY and CDR2 is SVGAGI (reference sequence). The CDR3 sequence is CASSYASRGGNTIYF. CDR3 DNA: TGTGCCAGCAGTTATGCTAGTAGAGGAGGAAACACCATATATTTT.

The DNA for the CDR3 is TGTGCCAGCACCCAGGGGATAAGCAATCAGCCCCAGCATTTT. Its protein is CASTQGISNQPQHF. The V and J genes are TRBV12-3 or TRBV12-4 and TRBJ1-5; D is perhaps TRBD1 (6 bases). Trimming left V 7 bases short and J 1 base short, with 11 bases between. The CDR3 runs 14 residues.

V is TRBV7-2 and J is TRBJ1-1; the D gene is possibly TRBD1 (6 bases). CDR3 size: 14 residues. V shed 3 bases and J shed 5 bases, with 13 bases lying between them. The germline V gene encodes CDR1 SGHTA and CDR2 FQGNSA. The CDR3 nucleotides are TGTGCCAGCAGCTTCCAGGGGTTGGGGACTGAAGCTTTCTTT. Translated: CASSFQGLGTEAFF. The entire variable domain, with the rest obtained from reference TRBV7-2 and TRBJ1-1, is as follows: GAGVSQSPSNKVTEKGKDVELRCDPISGHTALYWYRQSLGQGLEFLIYFQGNSAPDKSGLPSDRFSAERTGGSVSTLTIQRTQQEDSAVYLCASSFQGLGTEAFFGQGTRLTVV.

The V and J genes are TRBV29-1 and TRBJ2-3, with 10 bases aligning to TRBD1. With V trimmed by 2 bases and J by 4 bases, 9 bases remained unmatched. Germline CDR1 and CDR2: SQVTM and ANQGSEA. The CDR3 covers 16 residues. The CDR3 reads CSVEPRDRGGPDTQYF. The CDR3 DNA reads as TGCAGCGTTGAACCCCGGGACAGGGGAGGTCCAGATACGCAGTATTTT.

The rearrangement uses TRBV7-2 and TRBJ2-1; D unresolved. Germline CDR1 and CDR2: SGHTA and FQGNSA. V shed 4 bases and J shed 11 bases, with 12 bases lying between them. CDR3 length: 12 amino acids. The CDR3 here is CASSSTMTQQFF. DNA of the CDR3: TGTGCCAGCAGCTCTACCATGACCCAGCAGTTCTTC.

The V gene is TRBV7-2, the J gene TRBJ2-3; no clear D gene. The CDR3 length is 14 residues. Germline V lookup: CDR1 SGHTA, CDR2 FQGNSA. The V end was cut by 2 bases, the J end by 5 bases, with 11 bases between. The CDR3 coding sequence is TGTGCCAGCAGCTTAAATATACCTGGAGATACGCAGTATTTT. This sequence encodes CASSLNIPGDTQYF.

This rearrangement joins TRBV28 to TRBJ1-1; 10 bases line up with TRBD1. Germline CDR1 is MDHEN and CDR2 is SYDVKM. This CDR3 comprises 14 residues. Trimming took 2 bases from V and 7 from J; bases not matched to a gene: 4. The chain's CDR3 is CASSLGDRGHEAFF. The CDR3 DNA follows: TGTGCCAGCAGTTTAGGGGACAGGGGACATGAAGCTTTCTTT.